The 21 T cell receptor beta chains given below trace back to one sample, sequenced in a study of T cell repertoires in cytomegalovirus infection. MiXCR, applied by TCRdb to the reads, yields one record per CDR3 protein. The table lists 110,000 to 150,000 distinct CDR3 sequences, under 8.5% of them singletons. Sequenced sample: PBMCs. The receptors derive from a human donor in good health (CMV status not recorded). Some clones in this sample may be carry-over from other donors' samples.

The V gene is TRBV29-1, the J gene TRBJ1-1; 7 bases are shared with TRBD1. Germline V gene data show CDR1 as SQVTM and CDR2 as ANQGSEA. The CDR3 is made up of 14 amino acids. Losses at the gene ends were 4 bases for V and 1 base for J; bases not matched to a gene: 6. Here the CDR3 DNA reads TGCAGCGTTGGGAACAGGGGATGGAACACTGAAGCTTTCTTT. This sequence encodes CSVGNRGWNTEAFF.

This clonotype was seen a handful of times. This CDR3 reads CSVGISGANVLTF. In DNA form, the CDR3 reads TGCAGCGTTGGTATTTCTGGGGCCAACGTCCTGACTTTC. The V and J genes are TRBV29-1 and TRBJ2-6; unclear D gene. The germline V gene encodes CDR1 SQVTM and CDR2 ANQGSEA. V lost 4 bases to trimming and J lost 1 base, with 5 bases between them. This CDR3 has 13 amino acids.

This clonotype was counted at least ten times. The gene calls are TRBV12-3 or TRBV12-4 and TRBJ2-1, with TRBD2 identical over 9 bases. Germline trimming cut 4 bases from V and 5 bases from J; bases unmatched to any gene: 15. This CDR3 contains 18 residues. The CDR3 reads CASSYSALTSGIHNEQFF. The CDR3 DNA is TGTGCCAGCAGTTATTCCGCCCTGACTAGCGGTATCCACAATGAGCAGTTCTTC.

Details on this clonotype: The CDR3 ends on some other residue instead of the conserved phenylalanine or tryptophan, so this is likely a read error. V and J are TRBV7-9 and TRBJ1-1; D unresolved. The V end was cut by 2 bases, the J end by 0 bases, with 4 bases between. The CDR3 is 13 residues long. Germline-derived CDR1 and CDR2 are SEHNR and FQNEAQ (reference sequence). CDR3 region: CASSLPLNTEAFY. The CDR3 DNA reads as TGTGCCAGCAGCTTACCGCTGAACACTGAAGCTTTCTAT.

As to this clonotype: This may arise from a read error, as a much more abundant clone is one base away. The genes are TRBV2 and TRBJ2-7; D may be TRBD2 (5 bases). Germline-derived CDR1 and CDR2 are SNHLY and FYNNEI. V lost 2 bases and J 6 bases, leaving 11 bases between the germline ends. The CDR3 is made up of 13 amino acids. The CDR3 nucleotides read TGTGCCAGCAGTGAAAACGGGGTGTCCGAGCAGTACTTC. Encoded protein: CASSENGVSEQYF.

This clonotype has a count of ten or more. The chain links TRBV29-1 to TRBJ2-5; either TRBD1 or TRBD2 may fit D (6 bases each). Trimming shortened V by 5 bases and J by 5 bases, and 12 bases separated the two germline ends. The CDR3 loop spans 12 amino acids. Per the germline V gene, CDR1 is SQVTM and CDR2 is ANQGSEA. CDR3 residues: CSVLRGGETQYF. CDR3 coding DNA: TGCAGCGTTCTTCGAGGGGGGGAGACCCAGTACTTC.

This clonotype was seen at least ten times. This chain joins TRBV20-1 and TRBJ2-3; 10 bases fit TRBD2. V lost 6 bases, J lost 1 base, and 16 bases stayed unmatched. CDR1 and CDR2 from the germline V gene are DFQATT and SNEGSKA (reference sequence). CDR3 size: 18 residues. The CDR3 sequence is CSASGGWSGTSGTDTQYF. The CDR3 coding sequence is TGCAGTGCCTCCGGGGGGTGGTCAGGGACTAGCGGCACAGATACGCAGTATTTT.

In its sample, this clonotype was seen many times. The genes are TRBV20-1 and TRBJ2-7; possible D gene TRBD2, 6 bases. The germline V and J ends were trimmed by 7 bases and 5 bases, with 24 bases remaining between them. The CDR3 contains 15 residues. Per the germline V gene, CDR1 is DFQATT and CDR2 is SNEGSKA (reference sequence). CDR3 coding DNA: TGCAGTGTTGTTAGCGGCTCCAACCCCCTTGACGAGCAGTACTTC. Translation gives CSVVSGSNPLDEQYF.

This clonotype was seen more than once but under ten times. This sequence joins TRBV15 and TRBJ1-2, with 7 bases aligning to TRBD1. This CDR3 spans 15 amino acids. J lost 4 bases, V lost 1 base, and 6 bases had no gene match. Germline V CDR1 and CDR2: LNHNV, YYDKDF (reference sequence). For the CDR3, the DNA is TGTGCCACCAGCAGAGTTAGGACAGGCGGCTATGGCTACACCTTC. Translated, it gives CATSRVRTGGYGYTF.

Ten or more counts support this clonotype. The V call is TRBV20-1, the J call TRBJ2-5, with D possibly matching TRBD1 (6 bases). V was shortened by 6 bases and J by 1 base, with 21 bases between the two germline ends. The CDR3 runs to 16 residues. The germline gives CDR1 DFQATT, CDR2 SNEGSKA (reference sequence). DNA of the CDR3: TGCAGTGCCAGACCTGCCAGGGGATCGGGCCAAGAGACCCAGTACTTC. This encodes CSARPARGSGQETQYF.

This clonotype was counted ten times or more. The chain is built from TRBV14 and TRBJ1-2; weak D call: TRBD1 (5 bases). V was clipped by 3 bases and J by 2 bases, with 16 bases between them. The CDR3 sequence is 16 residues long. Germline assignment: CDR1 SGHDN and CDR2 FVKESK. In nucleotides, the CDR3 is TGTGCCAGCAGCCAGTCCCGGGACCGCCTCAACTATGGCTACACCTTC. It encodes CASSQSRDRLNYGYTF.

This clonotype was counted at least ten times. The chain links TRBV7-9 to TRBJ2-7; D is possibly TRBD1 or TRBD2 (5 bases each). CDR1 and CDR2 (germline): SEHNR, FQNEAQ (reference sequence). The CDR3 spans 14 residues. V was clipped by 5 bases and J by 3 bases, with 14 bases between them. DNA of the CDR3: TGTGCCAGCAGCCGCCCCCGGGACGGCTACGAGCAGTACTTC. Its protein product is CASSRPRDGYEQYF.

The sample holds many counts of this clonotype. The V call is TRBV12-3 or TRBV12-4, the J call TRBJ2-7; the match to TRBD1 covers 9 bases. V dropped 6 bases and J dropped 6; count of bases not matched to a gene: 9. The CDR3 is 14 amino acids. CDR3 sequence reads: CASREDRGGSEQYF. CDR3 nucleotide sequence: TGTGCCAGCAGGGAGGACAGGGGAGGAAGCGAGCAGTACTTC.

There are many counts of this clonotype. This chain links TRBV6-2 or TRBV6-3 with TRBJ2-2; the D is unclear. Trimming shortened V by 4 bases and J by 3 bases, and 6 bases separated the two germline ends. Germline lookup yields CDR1 MNHEY and CDR2 SVGEGT. There are 13 residues in the CDR3. The CDR3 DNA follows: TGTGCCAGCAGTTTGGCGTACACCGGGGAGCTGTTTTTT. It codes for CASSLAYTGELFF.

This clonotype has only a few counts. This chain joins TRBV12-3 or TRBV12-4 and TRBJ1-2; D is uncertain. The CDR3 loop spans 12 amino acids. V was clipped by 6 bases and J by 13 bases, with 18 bases between them. Here the CDR3 reads CASSNSPSRGTF. The CDR3 bases are TGTGCCAGCAGCAATTCTCCCAGTCGGGGCACCTTC.

J is TRBJ2-7 and V is TRBV5-4; 8 nucleotides match TRBD2. The length of the CDR3 is 16 residues. Germline CDR1 SGHNT, CDR2 YYREEE (reference sequence). J gave up 6 bases and V 0 bases, and 11 bases lay outside the gene matches. For the CDR3, the DNA is TGTGCCAGCAGCTTGGTCTCGGGGGGGGGCCCGGGCGAGCAGTACTTC. The encoded protein is CASSLVSGGGPGEQYF. The full variable domain, with the rest looked up from reference TRBV5-4 and TRBJ2-7, is ETGVTQSPTHLIKTRGQQVTLRCSSQSGHNTVSWYQQALGQGPQFIFQYYREEENGRGNFPPRFSGLQFPNYSSELNVNALELDDSALYLCASSLVSGGGPGEQYFGPGTRLTVT.

This clonotype appeared many times. This chain connects TRBV7-2 to TRBJ1-2; D not resolved. V was clipped by 5 bases and J by 4 bases, with 11 bases between them. The germline CDR1 and CDR2 sequences are SGHTA and FQGNSA. This CDR3 comprises 13 residues. Written as DNA, the CDR3 is TGTGCCAGCAGCCAACCGTCGGGCTATGGCTACACCTTC. It codes for CASSQPSGYGYTF.

This clonotype has ten or more counts. The V and J genes are TRBV5-6 and TRBJ1-4; D unclear. Germline CDR1 is SGHDT and CDR2 is YYEEEE. The CDR3 runs to 15 residues. The germline V and J ends were trimmed by 0 bases and 8 bases, with 14 bases remaining between them. The CDR3 region is CASSLVSLNVEKLFF. CDR3 nucleotides: TGTGCCAGCAGCTTGGTCTCTCTGAATGTGGAAAAACTGTTTTTT. The full variable domain, its missing parts supplied by reference TRBV5-6 and TRBJ1-4, is DAGVTQSPTHLIKTRGQQVTLRCSPKSGHDTVSWYQQALGQGPQFIFQYYEEEERQRGNFPDRFSGHQFPNYSSELNVNALLLGDSALYLCASSLVSLNVEKLFFGSGTQLSVL.

This clonotype was counted many times. The genes are TRBV14 and TRBJ1-6, with a possible D match to TRBD1 (6 bases). From germline, CDR1 is SGHDN and CDR2 FVKESK. The length of the CDR3 is 15 residues. V was pared by 4 bases and J by 8 bases, with 15 bases between. CDR3: CASSRGDRLDSPLHF. CDR3 DNA sequence: TGTGCCAGCAGCCGGGGCGACAGGTTGGATTCACCCCTCCACTTT.

This clonotype came up many times. J is TRBJ2-7 and V is TRBV7-2; D ambiguous. The germline V gene encodes CDR1 SGHTA and CDR2 FQGNSA. The CDR3 has 11 amino acids. With 4 bases removed from V and 7 bases from J, the gap between germline ends came to 8 bases. CDR3 in amino acids: CASSSRREQYF. In nucleotides, the CDR3 is TGTGCCAGCAGCTCCCGACGGGAGCAGTACTTC.

This clonotype came up many times. This rearrangement joins TRBV5-1 to TRBJ2-1, with TRBD2 as a possible D gene (6 bases). CDR3 size: 15 residues. The germline V gene encodes CDR1 SGHRS and CDR2 YFSETQ. V dropped 1 base and J dropped 7 bases, with 15 bases sitting between them. The CDR3 coding sequence is TGCGCCAGCAGCTTGTGGATACAGGAGGGGAATGAGCAGTTCTTC. As protein: CASSLWIQEGNEQFF.